In its sample, the clone carrying this TCR beta chain was seen a few times. Clones were sequenced by immunoSEQ multiplex PCR, and TCRdb holds only the in-frame ones, with some missing. Of about 73,000 clones in the sample, about nine tenths were seen once. This entry belongs to a study of blood T cell repertoires in COVID-19. Study-level background: The study drew acute and convalescent COVID-19 samples from the United States, Italy and Spain.

The CDR3 contains 16 residues. The sequence was collected from a woman aged 18-29 years with acute or convalescent COVID-19. The chain employs TRBV21-1 and TRBJ2-3; the table's D call of TRBD1 was not tested on the DNA. TRBV21-1 constitutes a pseudogene. Material: peripheral blood. The CDR3 coding sequence is TGTGCCAGCAGCAAAGGACAGGGGGGATACACAGATACGCAGTATTTT. This translates into CASSKGQGGYTDTQYF.